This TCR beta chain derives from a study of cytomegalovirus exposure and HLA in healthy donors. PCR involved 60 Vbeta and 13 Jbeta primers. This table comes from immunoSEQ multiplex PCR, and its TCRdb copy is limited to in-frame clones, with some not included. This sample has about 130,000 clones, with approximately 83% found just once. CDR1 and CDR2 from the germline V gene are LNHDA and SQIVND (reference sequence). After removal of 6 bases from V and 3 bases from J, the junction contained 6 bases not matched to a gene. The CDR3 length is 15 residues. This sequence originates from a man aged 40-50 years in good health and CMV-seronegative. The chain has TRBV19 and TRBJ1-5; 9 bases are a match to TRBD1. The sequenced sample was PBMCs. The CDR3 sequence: CASRGDRDINQPQHF. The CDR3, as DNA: TGTGCCAGTAGGGGGGACAGGGATATCAATCAGCCCCAGCATTTT.